Below, 28 T cell receptor beta chains from the same sample are listed, as sequenced in a study of cytomegalovirus exposure and HLA in healthy donors. PCR used 60 Vbeta primers and 13 Jbeta primers. Clones were read by immunoSEQ multiplex PCR, and TCRdb kept only the in-frame ones, dropping some. In the table there are more than 150,000 clones, roughly 80% of which are singletons. Sequencing was carried out using PBMCs. The receptors were sampled from a man in his forties in good health and CMV-seropositive.

This chain links TRBV27 with TRBJ2-7; 7 nucleotides align to TRBD2. J gave up 0 bases and V 2 bases, and 13 bases lay outside the gene matches. The CDR3 is made up of 18 amino acids. CDR1 is MNHEY, CDR2 SMNVEV, per germline (reference sequence). Here the CDR3 reads CASSLPTQLASLSYEQYF. The CDR3 DNA reads TGTGCCAGCAGTTTACCCACGCAACTAGCGTCCCTCTCCTACGAGCAGTACTTC.

The chain joins TRBV28 to TRBJ1-1; unclear D gene. The CDR3 runs 11 residues. Germline V lookup: CDR1 MDHEN, CDR2 SYDVKM. Trimming took off 1 base at V and 11 bases at J, with 8 bases between the two ends. The CDR3 nucleotides read TGTGCCAGCAGTTTATTGTCACACGCTTTCTTT. This encodes CASSLLSHAFF.

The V gene is TRBV10-3, the J gene TRBJ2-3; 9 positions match TRBD2. The length of the CDR3 is 14 residues. V trimming: 6 bases; J trimming: 4 bases; junction bases outside the gene matches: 5. Germline V gene lookup returns CDR1 ENHRY and CDR2 SYGVKD. CDR3 protein: CAISAGGPADTQYF. CDR3 nucleotides: TGTGCCATCAGCGCGGGGGGGCCGGCAGATACGCAGTATTTT.

This clone was detected only once. The chain combines TRBV7-3 with TRBJ2-7; the match to TRBD1 covers 7 bases. This CDR3 comprises 13 residues. Germline CDR1 reads SGHTA; CDR2 reads FQGTGA. V lost 1 base to trimming and J lost 5 bases; unmatched junction nucleotides: 2. The CDR3: CASSLKGANEQYF. The CDR3, as DNA: TGTGCCAGCAGCTTAAAGGGGGCGAACGAGCAGTACTTC.

The V gene is TRBV7-6, the J gene TRBJ2-1, with 10 nucleotides matching TRBD1. The CDR3 is 15 residues long. Germline-derived CDR1 and CDR2 are SGHVS and FNYEAQ. V shed 5 bases and J 7 bases; nucleotides not matched to a gene: 8. For the CDR3, the DNA is TGTGCCAGCAGCCAGCCGGGACAGGGGAGAAATGAGCAGTTCTTC. This translates into CASSQPGQGRNEQFF.

The V and J genes are TRBV27 and TRBJ2-7; a possible D gene is TRBD1 (5 bases). V was cut by 6 bases and J by 3 bases, with 15 bases left in between. CDR1 MNHEY and CDR2 SMNVEV come from the germline V gene (reference sequence). The CDR3 has 14 residues. The CDR3 reads CASSRAGIGYEQYF. CDR3 sequence (DNA): TGTGCCAGCAGCCGCGCAGGGATCGGCTACGAGCAGTACTTC.

The chain employs TRBV2 and TRBJ1-4; 7 bases are shared with TRBD1. J lost 7 bases, V lost 4 bases, and 9 bases had no gene match. The CDR3 spans 15 residues. The germline V gene has CDR1 SNHLY and CDR2 FYNNEI. In nucleotides, the CDR3 is TGTGCCAGCAGTGTAACGGAGGGGGCTGGTGAAAAACTGTTTTTT. This codes for CASSVTEGAGEKLFF.

V and J are TRBV4-1 and TRBJ1-1; perhaps TRBD1 as D (6 bases). This CDR3 spans 14 amino acids. The germline gives CDR1 MGHRA, CDR2 YSYEKL. Between the trimmed V and J ends, which lost 5 bases and 1 base, there was a span of 11 bases. In nucleotides, the CDR3 is TGCGCCAGCAGCACAGGGTACTCGAACACTGAAGCTTTCTTT. Protein: CASSTGYSNTEAFF.

The chain employs TRBV10-3 and TRBJ1-1; no reliable D call. Per germline, CDR1 ENHRY and CDR2 SYGVKD. The ends were cut back, 2 bases at V and 1 base at J, with 8 bases in the middle. The CDR3 consists of 14 residues. CDR3 in amino acids: CAISEVDKNTEAFF. DNA for the CDR3: TGTGCCATCAGTGAGGTTGACAAGAACACTGAAGCTTTCTTT.

The J gene is TRBJ2-3, the V gene TRBV9, with 8 bases aligning to TRBD2. V lost 5 bases to trimming and J lost 2 bases; unmatched junction nucleotides: 7. This CDR3 comprises 15 residues. The germline V gene encodes CDR1 SGDLS and CDR2 YYNGEE. CDR3 nucleotide sequence: TGTGCCAGCAGGTATAGCGGGGCAAACACAGATACGCAGTATTTT. Its translation: CASRYSGANTDTQYF.

CDR3 sequence reads: CASSPEGAGPGVPFF. CDR3 DNA sequence: TGTGCCAGCAGCCCCGAAGGGGCAGGGCCAGGGGTACCTTTCTTT. The J gene is TRBJ1-1, the V gene TRBV14; perhaps TRBD1 as D (6 bases). Germline-derived CDR1 and CDR2 are SGHDN and FVKESK. This CDR3 comprises 15 residues. Trimming took off 4 bases at V and 12 bases at J, with 24 bases between the two ends. Full variable domain (missing parts from reference TRBV14 and TRBJ1-1): EAGVTQFPSHSVIEKGQTVTLRCDPISGHDNLYWYRRVMGKEIKFLLHFVKESKQDESGMPNNRFLAERTGGTYSTLKVQPAELEDSGVYFCASSPEGAGPGVPFFGQGTRLTVV.

This chain connects TRBV5-1 to TRBJ1-2; 11 bases align to TRBD1. The CDR3 covers 14 residues. CDR1 and CDR2 (germline): SGHRS, YFSETQ. Trimming took 4 bases from V and 6 from J; bases not matched to a gene: 5. This chain's CDR3 is CASSPGQGVDGYTF. The CDR3 DNA is TGCGCCAGCAGCCCGGGACAGGGGGTCGATGGCTACACCTTC.

This rearrangement joins TRBV18 to TRBJ1-3; D possibly corresponds to TRBD1 (5 bases). Trimming removed 2 bases at V and 0 bases at J, with 8 bases between. Germline CDR1 and CDR2: KGHSH and LQKENI. The CDR3 consists of 15 residues. This CDR3 reads CASSPRTISGNTIYF. CDR3 nucleotide sequence: TGTGCCAGCTCACCAAGGACAATCTCTGGAAACACCATATATTTT.

The count of this clone is one. V gene TRBV7-9 combines with J gene TRBJ1-2; the D gene is possibly TRBD1 (6 bases). Germline CDR1 is SEHNR and CDR2 is FQNEAQ (reference sequence). V lost 1 base and J 7 bases, leaving 10 bases between the germline ends. The CDR3 runs to 13 residues. The CDR3 spells CASSLVRGAGYTF. The CDR3 DNA reads TGTGCCAGCAGCTTAGTCCGGGGGGCTGGCTACACCTTC.

A single count supports this clone. The chain recombines TRBV6-5 with TRBJ1-1; tentatively, D is TRBD1 (6 bases). The CDR3 totals 15 residues. Trimming pared 6 bases from V and 3 bases from J, leaving 17 bases between. Germline V CDR1 and CDR2: MNHEY, SVGAGI. CDR3 sequence: CASSPIGTPDTEAFF. CDR3 bases: TGTGCCAGCAGCCCGATCGGGACACCGGACACTGAAGCTTTCTTT.

The V gene is TRBV10-3, the J gene TRBJ1-1; 7 positions agree with TRBD1. J lost 4 bases, V lost 10 bases, and 15 bases had no gene match. Germline lookup yields CDR1 ENHRY and CDR2 SYGVKD. The CDR3 is made up of 15 amino acids. In nucleotides, the CDR3 is TGTGCCACCCGTCTGAAGGGGGCGTTGGGCACTGAAGCTTTCTTT. This codes for CATRLKGALGTEAFF.

The rearrangement links TRBV12-2 to TRBJ2-2; no DNA check was done on the table's D call, TRBD1. TRBV12-2 is an annotated pseudogene. The CDR3 is 17 residues long. The CDR3 sequence is CASRLGQGRSGTGELFF. For the CDR3, the DNA is TGTGCAAGTCGCTTAGGGCAGGGGAGATCTGGCACCGGGGAGCTGTTTTTT.

The table lists this clone with a few counts. The chain couples TRBV14 to TRBJ2-7; tentatively, D is TRBD1 (6 bases). This CDR3 spans 14 amino acids. V was cut by 0 bases and J by 3 bases, with 9 bases left in between. Germline CDR1 and CDR2: SGHDN and FVKESK. In DNA form, the CDR3 reads TGTGCCAGCAGCCAAGACACAGGGTACTACGAGCAGTACTTC. Translating it yields CASSQDTGYYEQYF.

The chain carries TRBV7-3 and TRBJ2-4, with D possibly being TRBD1 (5 bases). The CDR3 loop spans 17 amino acids. From germline, CDR1 is SGHTA and CDR2 FQGTGA. Trimming stripped 1 base from V and 1 base from J, with 14 bases between. Written as DNA, the CDR3 is TGTGCCAGCAGCTTAAATGGGCCAAAGGGGGCCAAAAACATTCAGTACTTC. Protein product: CASSLNGPKGAKNIQYF.

J is TRBJ1-1 and V is TRBV7-8, with TRBD1 as a possible D gene (6 bases). This CDR3 has 16 residues. The V end was cut by 7 bases, the J end by 0 bases, with 18 bases between. The germline V gene encodes CDR1 SGHVS and CDR2 FQNEAQ. In DNA form, the CDR3 reads TGTGCCAGCACCATACAGGGAGTTGGGATGAACACTGAAGCTTTCTTT. Its protein is CASTIQGVGMNTEAFF.

The J gene is TRBJ2-3, the V gene TRBV7-3, with 8 bases aligning to TRBD1. V lost 5 bases to trimming and J lost 5 bases; unmatched junction nucleotides: 6. Germline V gene sequence: CDR1 SGHTA, CDR2 FQGTGA. The CDR3 covers 14 residues. Written as DNA, the CDR3 is TGTGCCAGCAGCACGCCAGGGGGCGGAGATACGCAGTATTTT. It encodes CASSTPGGGDTQYF.

The J gene is TRBJ2-3, the V gene TRBV4-1, with 10 positions matching TRBD2. V gave up 4 bases and J gave up 4 bases; unmatched junction bases: 8. Germline CDR1 is MGHRA and CDR2 is YSYEKL. The CDR3 runs to 16 residues. For the CDR3, the DNA is TGCGCCAGCAGCCTACAAAGGAGCGGGGGGGCAGATACGCAGTATTTT. It is translated as CASSLQRSGGADTQYF.

The rearrangement links TRBV18 to TRBJ2-2, with TRBD2 identical over 7 bases. V lost 2 bases to trimming and J lost 1 base; unmatched junction nucleotides: 13. CDR1 is KGHSH, CDR2 LQKENI, per germline. The CDR3 has 19 residues. CDR3 nucleotides: TGTGCCAGCTCACCAAGGAGGAGAGCGGGGAAACAGAACACCGGGGAGCTGTTTTTT. Protein: CASSPRRRAGKQNTGELFF.

The V and J genes are TRBV6-1 and TRBJ2-7; D gene uncertain. Between the trimmed V and J ends, which lost 6 bases and 2 bases, there was a span of 11 bases. Germline V CDR1 and CDR2: MNHNS, SASEGT. This CDR3 spans 13 amino acids. CDR3 sequence: CASRHNQPYEQYF. As DNA, the CDR3 is TGTGCCAGCAGGCACAACCAACCCTACGAGCAGTACTTC.

This sequence joins TRBV5-1 and TRBJ2-7; D is possibly TRBD2 (6 bases). In germline, CDR1 is SGHRS, CDR2 YFSETQ. The V end was cut by 0 bases, the J end by 9 bases, with 13 bases between. This CDR3 is built from 13 residues. CDR3 in DNA: TGCGCCAGCAGCTTGGGGGGACTCGGCGGGCAGTACTTC. It yields the protein CASSLGGLGGQYF.

CDR3 protein: CATSRGALNSPLHF. CDR3 bases: TGTGCCACCAGCAGAGGGGCTCTTAATTCACCCCTCCACTTT. This rearrangement joins TRBV15 to TRBJ1-6; D ambiguous. V lost 1 base, J lost 6 bases, and 7 bases lay in between. The germline V gene has CDR1 LNHNV and CDR2 YYDKDF (reference sequence). The CDR3 has 14 amino acids.

The gene calls are TRBV4-3 and TRBJ2-1; D uncertain. The CDR3 is 15 amino acids. V was trimmed by 0 bases and J by 8 bases, leaving 14 bases between them. Germline V gene sequence: CDR1 LGHNA, CDR2 YSLEER. The CDR3 coding sequence is TGCGCCAGCAGCCAAGATAAGGCCACCGACTATGAGCAGTTCTTC. Its translation is CASSQDKATDYEQFF.

This clone showed up just a few times. The chain has TRBV10-3 and TRBJ2-3, with D uncertain. The CDR3 has 11 amino acids. Germline V lookup: CDR1 ENHRY, CDR2 SYGVKD. The V end was cut by 8 bases, the J end by 1 base, with 4 bases between. CDR3 coding DNA: TGTGCCATCCAGGGCACAGATACGCAGTATTTT. As protein: CAIQGTDTQYF.